A selection of T cell receptor beta chains follows, all from one sample in a study of T cells in Graves' hyperthyroidism and ophthalmopathy. TCRdb re-called the multiplex PCR reads through MiXCR, storing one row per CDR3 protein. The repertoire includes under 500,000 distinct CDR3 sequences, about 14% of them detected once, and around 28% sits in the top ten. Sequenced sample: blood. The source is a man over 45 with Graves' ophthalmopathy. CDR3s include the opening cysteine and the closing phenylalanine or tryptophan. Fields, in order: D gene, V gene, J gene, clone size, CDR3 protein, CDR3 DNA. D genes are given only for firm matches. Clone size, where shown, is once, few, many, or a class for clones that have expanded.

D: NA; V: TRBV27; J: TRBJ2-5; size: few; CDR3: CASRSIVWEETQYF; DNA: TGTGCCAGCAGATCCATCGTGTGGGAAGAGACCCAGTACTTC
D: TRBD2; V: TRBV28; J: TRBJ2-3; size: many; CDR3: CASRPSLNGLGGDTQYF; DNA: TGTGCCAGCAGACCTTCGTTAAACGGACTAGGCGGAGATACGCAGTATTTT
D: TRBD1; V: TRBV19; J: TRBJ1-2; size: few; CDR3: CASSTSGTGGFGYTF; DNA: TGTGCCAGTAGTACCTCCGGGACAGGGGGTTTTGGCTACACCTTC
D: NA; V: TRBV29-1; J: TRBJ1-1; size: many; CDR3: CSVSYSNTEAFF; DNA: TGCAGCGTCAGTTACTCGAACACTGAAGCTTTCTTT
D: NA; V: TRBV27; J: TRBJ1-1; size: NA; CDR3: CASSFDRNMNTEAFF; DNA: TGTGCCAGCAGTTTCGACAGAAACATGAACACTGAAGCTTTCTTT
D: NA; V: TRBV11-2; J: TRBJ2-1; size: many; CDR3: CASSSMGLESYNEQFF; DNA: TGTGCCAGCAGCTCGATGGGACTTGAAAGCTACAATGAGCAGTTCTTC
D: NA; V: TRBV11-2; J: TRBJ2-7; size: many; CDR3: CASSFVPSEQYF; DNA: TGTGCCAGCAGCTTTGTGCCCTCCGAGCAGTACTTC
D: NA; V: TRBV20-1; J: TRBJ1-5; size: many; CDR3: CSARDLRGGNQPQHF; DNA: TGCAGTGCTAGAGATCTCAGAGGGGGCAATCAGCCCCAGCATTTT
D: NA; V: TRBV7-8; J: TRBJ2-1; size: NA; CDR3: CASSPLQGPKQFF; DNA: TGTGCCAGCAGCCCCCTACAGGGCCCGAAGCAGTTCTTC
D: TRBD1; V: TRBV24-1; J: TRBJ2-1; size: few; CDR3: CATSDSGQGFVNEQFF; DNA: TGTGCCACCAGTGATTCTGGACAGGGCTTCGTCAATGAGCAGTTCTTC
D: NA; V: TRBV7-9; J: TRBJ2-1; size: NA; CDR3: CASSPNGMNNEQFF; DNA: TGTGCCAGCAGCCCGAACGGGATGAACAATGAGCAGTTCTTC
D: TRBD2; V: TRBV5-1; J: TRBJ2-2; size: NA; CDR3: CASSRGGLAAIANTGELFF; DNA: TGCGCCAGCAGCAGGGGGGGACTAGCGGCCATTGCGAACACCGGGGAGCTGTTTTTT
D: TRBD1; V: TRBV7-3; J: TRBJ1-2; size: NA; CDR3: CASSSRDRGRSYYGYTF; DNA: TGTGCCAGCAGCTCCCGGGACAGGGGGCGATCCTACTATGGCTACACCTTC
D: TRBD2; V: TRBV20-1; J: TRBJ2-7; size: many; CDR3: CSARDFSSGRSYEQYF; DNA: TGCAGTGCTAGAGATTTTTCTAGCGGGAGGTCATACGAGCAGTACTTC
D: TRBD1; V: TRBV15; J: TRBJ1-1; size: few; CDR3: CATSTGTANTEAFF; DNA: TGTGCCACCAGCACCGGGACAGCCAACACTGAAGCTTTCTTT
D: NA; V: TRBV10-1; J: TRBJ2-5; size: few; CDR3: CASKETDNEETQYF; DNA: TGCGCCAGCAAAGAGACAGACAACGAAGAGACCCAGTACTTC
D: NA; V: TRBV6-5; J: TRBJ2-6; size: few; CDR3: CASSYSQNPVGSGANVLTF; DNA: TGTGCCAGCAGTTACTCCCAGAATCCAGTCGGTTCCGGGGCCAACGTCCTGACTTTC
D: NA; V: TRBV9; J: TRBJ2-5; size: many; CDR3: CASSVGARLETQYF; DNA: TGTGCCAGCAGCGTCGGTGCGAGGTTAGAGACCCAGTACTTC
D: TRBD2; V: TRBV7-9; J: TRBJ2-7; size: NA; CDR3: CASSIGTSGNYEQYF; DNA: TGTGCCAGCAGCATCGGGACTAGCGGAAACTACGAGCAGTACTTC
D: NA; V: TRBV7-8; J: TRBJ2-4; size: many; CDR3: CASSPFQLAKNIQYF; DNA: TGTGCCAGCAGCCCCTTTCAACTAGCCAAAAACATTCAGTACTTC
D: TRBD1; V: TRBV5-1; J: TRBJ1-1; size: NA; CDR3: CASSRRRTGSPEAFF; DNA: TGCGCCAGCAGCAGGCGCAGGACAGGGAGCCCTGAAGCTTTCTTT
D: NA; V: TRBV10-2; J: TRBJ1-1; size: few; CDR3: CATHRAMNTEAFF; DNA: TGCGCCACCCACCGGGCCATGAACACTGAAGCTTTCTTT
D: NA; V: TRBV19; J: TRBJ2-1; size: NA; CDR3: CASRAAAGSYNEQFF; DNA: TGTGCCAGTAGGGCGGCGGCGGGCTCCTACAATGAGCAGTTCTTC
D: TRBD1; V: TRBV19; J: TRBJ1-1; size: NA; CDR3: CASTPQGGNTEAFF; DNA: TGTGCCAGTACCCCCCAGGGGGGGAACACTGAAGCTTTCTTT
D: NA; V: TRBV7-9; J: TRBJ2-1; size: few; CDR3: CASTKTKGRDRPGWFDEQFF; DNA: TGTGCCAGCACCAAAACAAAGGGGCGGGATAGGCCGGGTTGGTTCGATGAGCAGTTCTTC
D: NA; V: TRBV18; J: TRBJ2-1; size: many; CDR3: CASSPQEFDEQFF; DNA: TGTGCCAGCTCACCGCAAGAGTTCGATGAGCAGTTCTTC
D: NA; V: TRBV7-9; J: TRBJ2-7; size: few; CDR3: CASSPTGGQTYEQYF; DNA: TGTGCCAGCAGCCCGACGGGCGGGCAGACCTACGAGCAGTACTTC
D: NA; V: TRBV13; J: TRBJ1-2; size: many; CDR3: CASSLVGYTF; DNA: TGTGCCAGCAGCTTAGTAGGCTACACCTTC
D: TRBD1; V: TRBV7-8; J: TRBJ2-5; size: few; CDR3: CASSVTGTGGWETQYF; DNA: TGTGCCAGCAGCGTGACCGGGACAGGGGGCTGGGAGACCCAGTACTTC
D: NA; V: TRBV12-3/TRBV12-4; J: TRBJ1-5; size: many; CDR3: CASKGANNQPQHF; DNA: TGTGCCAGCAAAGGGGCGAATAATCAGCCCCAGCATTTT
D: NA; V: TRBV10-3; J: TRBJ2-1; size: NA; CDR3: CAIRAGTNYNEQFF; DNA: TGTGCCATCAGGGCGGGGACAAACTACAATGAGCAGTTCTTC
D: NA; V: TRBV6-1; J: TRBJ2-7; size: many; CDR3: CASRPQGNKHEQYF; DNA: TGTGCCAGCAGACCCCAGGGAAATAAGCACGAGCAGTACTTC
D: NA; V: TRBV27; J: TRBJ1-1; size: NA; CDR3: CASSQKTGAWNTEAFF; DNA: TGTGCCAGCAGCCAAAAGACGGGCGCGTGGAACACTGAAGCTTTCTTT
D: NA; V: TRBV7-2; J: TRBJ2-2; size: few; CDR3: CASSPRQGGTGELFF; DNA: TGTGCCAGCAGCCCCCGACAGGGAGGGACCGGGGAGCTGTTTTTT
D: NA; V: TRBV28; J: TRBJ2-5; size: NA; CDR3: CASRAPSITQYF; DNA: TGTGCCAGCAGGGCGCCTTCGATAACCCAGTACTTC
D: TRBD1; V: TRBV5-1; J: TRBJ2-1; size: NA; CDR3: CASSSHPGQGGNEQFF; DNA: TGCGCCAGCAGCTCACATCCGGGACAGGGAGGCAATGAGCAGTTCTTC
D: NA; V: TRBV20-1; J: TRBJ2-7; size: many; CDR3: CSARDGRATEQYF; DNA: TGCAGTGCTCGAGATGGCAGGGCGACCGAGCAGTACTTC
D: TRBD2; V: TRBV28; J: TRBJ2-1; size: many; CDR3: CASSFSGRATEQFF; DNA: TGTGCCAGCAGTTTTAGCGGGAGGGCCACTGAGCAGTTCTTC
D: NA; V: TRBV28; J: TRBJ1-4; size: few; CDR3: CTSSPWTENEKLFF; DNA: TGTACCAGCAGCCCTTGGACAGAAAATGAAAAACTGTTTTTT
D: NA; V: TRBV11-3; J: TRBJ2-2; size: many; CDR3: CASSPGSLTGELFF; DNA: TGTGCCAGCAGCCCCGGGTCCCTGACCGGGGAGCTGTTTTTT
D: NA; V: TRBV19; J: TRBJ1-5; size: many; CDR3: CASSGMGSNQPQHF; DNA: TGTGCCAGCTCAGGAATGGGGAGCAATCAGCCCCAGCATTTT
D: TRBD2; V: TRBV20-1; J: TRBJ2-7; size: many; CDR3: CSAVTSGIGEQYF; DNA: TGCAGTGCTGTTACTAGCGGGATTGGCGAGCAGTACTTC
D: NA; V: TRBV7-9; J: TRBJ1-1; size: many; CDR3: CASSLNPAGIPLENTEAFF; DNA: TGTGCCAGCAGCTTAAATCCAGCGGGGATTCCTCTGGAGAACACTGAAGCTTTCTTT
D: NA; V: TRBV2; J: TRBJ2-2; size: many; CDR3: CASISGDTNTGELFF; DNA: TGTGCCAGCATTAGCGGAGATACGAACACCGGGGAGCTGTTTTTT
D: NA; V: TRBV20-1; J: TRBJ2-5; size: many; CDR3: CSAGRVGETQYF; DNA: TGCAGTGCTGGCAGGGTGGGGGAGACCCAGTACTTC
D: NA; V: TRBV27; J: TRBJ2-7; size: many; CDR3: CASSLSRPTLEYAYEQYF; DNA: TGTGCCAGCAGTTTATCCAGGCCTACATTGGAGTATGCCTACGAGCAGTACTTC
D: TRBD2; V: TRBV27; J: TRBJ2-1; size: many; CDR3: CASRVAGENEQFF; DNA: TGTGCCAGCAGGGTAGCGGGAGAGAACGAGCAGTTCTTC
D: TRBD1; V: TRBV6-5; J: TRBJ2-7; size: NA; CDR3: CASSYQWDRTYEQYF; DNA: TGTGCCAGCAGTTACCAATGGGACAGGACCTACGAGCAGTACTTC
D: NA; V: TRBV27; J: TRBJ2-2; size: few; CDR3: CASSLRWEKSGELFF; DNA: TGTGCCAGCAGTTTAAGGTGGGAGAAGAGCGGGGAGCTGTTTTTT
D: NA; V: TRBV12-3/TRBV12-4; J: TRBJ2-6; size: once; CDR3: CASSLAPQGAGANVLTF; DNA: TGTGCCAGCAGCTTGGCCCCCCAGGGTGCTGGGGCCAACGTCCTGACTTTC
D: NA; V: TRBV11-3; J: TRBJ2-1; size: many; CDR3: CASSLDQIGTYHNEQFF; DNA: TGTGCCAGCAGCTTAGATCAGATCGGGACATACCACAATGAGCAGTTCTTC
D: NA; V: TRBV13; J: TRBJ2-1; size: NA; CDR3: CASRATGLYNEQFF; DNA: TGTGCCAGCAGGGCGACTGGACTGTACAATGAGCAGTTCTTC
D: NA; V: TRBV2; J: TRBJ2-6; size: many; CDR3: CASKWLQGSGANVLTF; DNA: TGTGCCAGCAAATGGCTACAGGGCTCTGGGGCCAACGTCCTGACTTTC
D: NA; V: TRBV5-1; J: TRBJ1-1; size: many; CDR3: CASSLDGIMNTEAFF; DNA: TGCGCCAGCAGCTTGGATGGGATAATGAACACTGAAGCTTTCTTT
D: TRBD1; V: TRBV20-1; J: TRBJ2-5; size: many; CDR3: CSAYLQGASETQYF; DNA: TGCAGTGCGTATCTACAGGGGGCTTCGGAGACCCAGTACTTC
D: TRBD1; V: TRBV5-1; J: TRBJ1-5; size: few; CDR3: CASSLGDRGLTQPQHF; DNA: TGCGCCAGCAGCTTGGGGGACAGAGGTTTGACTCAGCCCCAGCATTTT
D: NA; V: TRBV7-8; J: TRBJ1-1; size: many; CDR3: CASSLSDLNTEAFF; DNA: TGTGCCAGCAGCTTATCGGATCTGAACACTGAAGCTTTCTTT
D: TRBD2; V: TRBV7-9; J: TRBJ2-7; size: NA; CDR3: CASSLDIGGYEQYF; DNA: TGTGCCAGCAGCTTAGACATCGGGGGGTACGAGCAGTACTTC
D: TRBD2; V: TRBV14; J: TRBJ2-1; size: many; CDR3: CASSQEEGRLAVEQFF; DNA: TGTGCCAGCAGCCAAGAAGAGGGGCGACTAGCTGTTGAGCAGTTCTTC